Sequencing of this T cell receptor beta chain was carried out in a study of CD8+CD57+ T cells in acquired aplastic anemia. Study details: Yields of DNA that came from sorted CD4+ and CD8+ cells averaged approximately 3.5 ug. CD4+ reads averaged roughly 9.8 million in healthy donors. General study points: The number of CD8+ CDR3 sequences shared by patients and controls was around 30.

Using genomic DNA as the template, TCR beta VDJ and CDR3 profiling was carried out. TCRdb recomputed calls from the reads with MiXCR, one row per CDR3 protein. The sample lists under 200,000 distinct CDR3 sequences; approximately 40% were seen once. In regard to this clonotype: What it binds is unknown.

Source material: sorted CD4+, CD8+, or CD8+CD57+ T cells (not recorded which) from PBMCs. This TCR derives from a human donor in good health.

The CDR3 DNA follows: TGTGCCAGCACCGAGACTATGTATGAGCAGTTCTTC. This gives the protein CASTETMYEQFF. The chain has TRBV7-2 and TRBJ2-1; the D gene is possibly TRBD2 (5 bases). The CDR3 runs to 12 residues. CDR1 and CDR2 from the germline V gene are SGHTA and FQGNSA. Deletions cut 7 bases from V and 8 bases from J, with 12 bases between.